Listed here are 26 T cell receptor beta chains from one sample, sequenced in a study of CD8+CD57+ T cells in acquired aplastic anemia. CDR3 and TCR beta VDJ profiling relied on a genomic DNA template. TCRdb re-analysed the reads in MiXCR, keeping a single row per CDR3 protein. There are fewer than 200,000 distinct CDR3 sequences in the sample; 55% to 80% occur only once, and less than 55% lies in the top ten. Source material: sorted CD4+, CD8+, or CD8+CD57+ T cells (not recorded which) from PBMCs. The receptors come from a human donor in good health.

At least ten counts were recorded for this clonotype. V and J are TRBV9 and TRBJ1-2, with D perhaps TRBD1 (6 bases). This CDR3 contains 14 residues. From germline, CDR1 is SGDLS and CDR2 YYNGEE. Trimming removed 4 bases at V and 2 bases at J, with 12 bases between. The CDR3 DNA reads TGTGCCAGCAGCACACTAACAGGGAACTATGGCTACACCTTC. Amino acids: CASSTLTGNYGYTF.

This clonotype has at least ten counts. The chain couples TRBV6-5 to TRBJ2-3; no reliable D call. The germline V and J ends were trimmed by 3 bases and 0 bases, with 10 bases remaining between them. Per the germline V gene, CDR1 is MNHEY and CDR2 is SVGAGI. This CDR3 region has 15 residues. This CDR3 reads CASSYWAASTDTQYF. The DNA for the CDR3 is TGTGCCAGCAGTTATTGGGCGGCAAGCACAGATACGCAGTATTTT.

The chain combines TRBV29-1 with TRBJ2-1; unclear D gene. Trimming pared 5 bases from V and 6 bases from J, leaving 8 bases between. Per the germline V gene, CDR1 is SQVTM and CDR2 is ANQGSEA. The CDR3 spans 11 residues. The CDR3 nucleotides read TGCAGCGTTTCTCGGGCCAATGAGCAGTTCTTC. As protein: CSVSRANEQFF.

The chain recombines TRBV7-2 with TRBJ2-7; possibly TRBD1 for D (5 bases). V lost 3 bases and J 7 bases, leaving 10 bases between the germline ends. CDR1 and CDR2 from the germline V gene are SGHTA and FQGNSA. The CDR3 has 12 amino acids. CDR3: CASSFRVGEQYF. The DNA for the CDR3 is TGTGCCAGCAGCTTCAGGGTGGGGGAGCAGTACTTC.

The chain carries TRBV29-1 and TRBJ2-1; TRBD2 agrees at 12 bases. The CDR3 sequence is 17 residues long. The germline V gene has CDR1 SQVTM and CDR2 ANQGSEA. Trimming removed 4 bases from V and 6 bases from J; junction bases left unmatched: 13. The CDR3 loop reads CSVARASASGRANEQFF. CDR3 nucleotides: TGCAGCGTTGCCCGGGCGTCGGCTAGCGGGAGGGCCAATGAGCAGTTCTTC.

The gene calls are TRBV7-7 and TRBJ2-7; 7 nucleotides match TRBD1. CDR3 length: 14 residues. CDR1 and CDR2 (germline): SSHAT, FNYEAQ (reference sequence). CDR3 region: CATERRQGFYEQYF. CDR3 nucleotides: TGTGCTACCGAGCGAAGACAGGGTTTCTACGAGCAGTACTTC.

The J gene is TRBJ2-7, the V gene TRBV20-1, with D perhaps matching TRBD2 (6 bases). The CDR3 totals 13 residues. In germline, CDR1 is DFQATT, CDR2 SNEGSKA (reference sequence). The germline V and J ends were trimmed by 2 bases and 6 bases, with 14 bases remaining between them. The CDR3 is CSARRALEGEQYF. In nucleotides, the CDR3 is TGCAGTGCTAGAAGGGCTCTGGAGGGCGAGCAGTACTTC.

The chain combines TRBV29-1 with TRBJ1-1, with D uncertain. CDR1 is SQVTM and CDR2 is ANQGSEA in the germline V gene. Trimming removed 4 bases from V and 1 base from J, with 10 bases in between. CDR3 length: 13 residues. CDR3 protein: CSVARHGNTEAFF. The CDR3 DNA reads TGCAGCGTTGCCCGACACGGGAACACTGAAGCTTTCTTT.

This clonotype has a handful of counts. This may be a read error: a much more frequent sequence differs by one nucleotide. The CDR3 carries no conserved terminal phenylalanine or tryptophan, so it likely arises from a read error. The V call is TRBV7-2, the J call TRBJ2-1, with TRBD2 matching over 8 bases. This CDR3 comprises 17 residues. Germline CDR1 is SGHTA and CDR2 is FQGNSA. J lost 13 bases, V lost 2 bases, and 19 bases had no gene match. The chain's CDR3 is CASSLYNRGGFLATQFV. DNA of the CDR3: TGTGCCAGCAGCTTATACAACCGGGGGGGGTTTCTAGCCACTCAGTTCGTC.

This clonotype was recorded a few times. The rearrangement links TRBV5-1 to TRBJ2-1; maybe TRBD2 (6 bases). The CDR3 is made up of 18 amino acids. From germline, CDR1 is SGHRS and CDR2 YFSETQ. The V gene lost 0 bases and the J gene lost 1 base, with 17 bases spanning the gap. The CDR3 reads CASSLDGDSGGSYNEQFF. CDR3 coding DNA: TGCGCCAGCAGCTTGGACGGTGATTCCGGGGGTTCCTACAATGAGCAGTTCTTC.

This clonotype has more than one count but fewer than ten. The chain links TRBV5-6 to TRBJ1-1; D not resolved. Germline assignment: CDR1 SGHDT and CDR2 YYEEEE. The germline V and J ends were trimmed by 2 bases and 5 bases, with 7 bases remaining between them. The CDR3 is 12 residues long. This CDR3 is CASSLEWTEAFF. DNA of the CDR3: TGTGCCAGCAGCTTAGAGTGGACTGAAGCTTTCTTT.

The chain combines TRBV2 with TRBJ2-6; possibly TRBD1 for D (5 bases). The CDR3 covers 18 residues. V gave up 7 bases and J gave up 4 bases, with 23 bases separating them. In germline, CDR1 is SNHLY, CDR2 FYNNEI. The CDR3 DNA reads TGTGCCAGCACCTTAAGACTCGACAGCTCTGACGGGGCCAACGTCCTGACTTTC. It translates to CASTLRLDSSDGANVLTF.

The chain carries TRBV9 and TRBJ1-6; D remains unclear. CDR3 length equals 15 residues. Germline CDR1 reads SGDLS; CDR2 reads YYNGEE. The V and J ends lost 7 bases and 7 bases respectively, with 18 bases between them. DNA for the CDR3: TGTGCCAGCTCACCAAGGGCGGGGATCAATTCACCCCTCCACTTT. It translates to CASSPRAGINSPLHF.

This clonotype was recorded many times. This sequence joins TRBV9 and TRBJ2-1; D call uncertain. There are 16 residues in the CDR3. CDR1 and CDR2 (germline): SGDLS, YYNGEE. Trimming removed 3 bases from V and 0 bases from J, with 13 bases in between. This chain's CDR3 is CASSGSRSSSYNEQFF. The CDR3 nucleotides read TGTGCCAGCAGCGGATCGCGGAGTAGCTCCTACAATGAGCAGTTCTTC.

This rearrangement joins TRBV12-3 or TRBV12-4 to TRBJ2-7, with D possibly matching TRBD2 (6 bases). The CDR3 length is 12 residues. Trimming removed 6 bases from V and 3 bases from J, with 9 bases in between. As DNA, the CDR3 is TGTGCCAGCAGACGGGGACTCTACGAGCAGTACTTC. This translates into CASRRGLYEQYF.

The gene calls are TRBV24-1 and TRBJ2-1; maybe TRBD2 (6 bases). Between the trimmed V and J ends, which lost 8 bases and 4 bases, there was a span of 14 bases. In germline, CDR1 is KGHDR, CDR2 SFDVKD. The CDR3 consists of 14 residues. This chain's CDR3 is CATKEGPGYNEQFF. CDR3 DNA sequence: TGTGCCACCAAGGAGGGGCCGGGATACAATGAGCAGTTCTTC.

This clonotype was counted at least ten times. The chain is built from TRBV2 and TRBJ2-1; TRBD1 matches 11 bases. CDR3 length: 13 residues. The V gene's germline CDR1 is SNHLY and CDR2 FYNNEI. The ends lost 4 bases at V and 10 bases at J; junction bases unmatched: 3. This chain's CDR3 is CASSGTGGWEQFF. The CDR3 DNA is TGTGCCAGCAGTGGGACAGGGGGCTGGGAGCAGTTCTTC.

The genes are TRBV7-2 and TRBJ2-7; D is possibly TRBD2 (5 bases). There are 13 residues in the CDR3. The V end was cut by 4 bases, the J end by 7 bases, with 14 bases between. CDR1 and CDR2 (germline): SGHTA, FQGNSA. The chain's CDR3 is CASSWDLSGEQYF. DNA of the CDR3: TGTGCCAGCAGCTGGGATCTTTCGGGAGAGCAGTACTTC.

This clonotype was counted between two and nine times. The genes are TRBV5-1 and TRBJ2-3, with TRBD2 matching over 13 bases. V lost 0 bases and J lost 1; bases outside the gene matches: 8. Germline loops: CDR1 SGHRS, CDR2 YFSETQ. The CDR3 spans 19 residues. In DNA, the CDR3 is TGCGCCAGCAGCTTGGCGCGCGGACTAGCGGGGGCCGGCACAGATACGCAGTATTTT. Translated: CASSLARGLAGAGTDTQYF.

The chain uses TRBV29-1 and TRBJ1-6; a possible D gene is TRBD1 (6 bases). The ends were cut back, 4 bases at V and 8 bases at J, with 12 bases in the middle. Germline loops: CDR1 SQVTM, CDR2 ANQGSEA. The CDR3 loop spans 13 amino acids. CDR3 nucleotides: TGCAGCGTTGGCCAGGGGCTGGATTCACCCCTCCACTTT. Translating gives CSVGQGLDSPLHF. The variable domain in full, with the rest retrieved from reference TRBV29-1 and TRBJ1-6, is SAVISQKPSRDICQRGTSLTIQCQVDSQVTMMFWYRQQPGQSLTLIATANQGSEATYESGFVIDKFPISRPNLTFSTLTVSNMSPEDSSIYLCSVGQGLDSPLHFGNGTRLTVT.

The sample holds a few counts of this clonotype. The V and J genes are TRBV28 and TRBJ2-1, with D hard to call. Germline CDR1 is MDHEN and CDR2 is SYDVKM. V lost 6 bases, J lost 7 bases, and 10 bases lay in between. The CDR3 is 12 amino acids. CDR3 nucleotide sequence: TGTGCCAGCAGCATCAATACAAATGAGCAGTTCTTC. This encodes CASSINTNEQFF.

The chain combines TRBV19 with TRBJ2-7, with 11 bases aligning to TRBD2. Germline trimming cut 4 bases from V and 1 base from J; bases unmatched to any gene: 3. The CDR3 runs 15 residues. CDR1 and CDR2 (germline): LNHDA, SQIVND (reference sequence). CDR3 coding DNA: TGTGCCAGTAGTACTCTAGCGGGAGGTTCCTACGAGCAGTACTTC. This gives the protein CASSTLAGGSYEQYF.

This clonotype has just one count. At one end, the junction sequence differs from germline, possibly due to a read error. The J gene is TRBJ2-7, the V gene TRBV5-8, with a possible D match to TRBD1 (6 bases). CDR3 length: 20 residues. The germline V gene encodes CDR1 SGHTS and CDR2 YDEGEE. The CDR3 spells CASSLEGSDGRQVKVYEQYF. CDR3 bases: TGTGCTAGCAGCTTAGAGGGTTCCGACGGGCGACAGGTGAAAGTGTACGAGCAGTACTTC.

The rearrangement joins TRBV20-1 to TRBJ2-7; D perhaps matches TRBD2 (6 bases). The DNA end favors TRBJ2-5, so the J call may be wrong. This CDR3 has 15 residues. Germline CDR1 DFQATT, CDR2 SNEGSKA (reference sequence). CDR3 loop: CSASSAASVQETQYF. The CDR3 DNA follows: TGCAGTGCTAGCTCCGCGGCTAGCGTTCAAGAGACCCAGTACTTC.

This clonotype was counted at least ten times. The chain recombines TRBV4-1 with TRBJ1-1; D remains unclear. Deletions cut 1 base from V and 1 base from J, with 4 bases between. CDR1 MGHRA and CDR2 YSYEKL come from the germline V gene. CDR3 length: 13 amino acids. CDR3 protein: CASSQVRNTEAFF. The DNA of the CDR3 is TGCGCCAGCAGCCAAGTCAGGAACACTGAAGCTTTCTTT.

This clonotype was detected many times. The chain combines TRBV7-9 with TRBJ2-5; 7 bases are shared with TRBD2. Germline CDR1 SEHNR, CDR2 FQNEAQ (reference sequence). The CDR3 length is 15 residues. With V trimmed by 4 bases and J by 5 bases, 10 bases remained unmatched. This chain's CDR3 is CASSSPVGGGETQYF. CDR3 DNA: TGTGCCAGCAGCTCCCCTGTCGGGGGAGGGGAGACCCAGTACTTC.